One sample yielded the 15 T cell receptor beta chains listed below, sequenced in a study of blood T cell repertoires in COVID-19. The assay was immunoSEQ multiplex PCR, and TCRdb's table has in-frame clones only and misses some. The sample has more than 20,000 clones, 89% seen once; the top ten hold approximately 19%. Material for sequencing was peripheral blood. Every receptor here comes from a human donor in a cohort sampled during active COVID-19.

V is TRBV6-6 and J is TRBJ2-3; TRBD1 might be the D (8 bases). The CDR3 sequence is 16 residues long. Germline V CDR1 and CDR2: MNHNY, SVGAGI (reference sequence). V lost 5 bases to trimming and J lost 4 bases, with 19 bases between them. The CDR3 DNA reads TGTGCCAGCAGTCGAAAGCAGGGGGCGGGAGCAGATACGCAGTATTTT. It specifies CASSRKQGAGADTQYF.

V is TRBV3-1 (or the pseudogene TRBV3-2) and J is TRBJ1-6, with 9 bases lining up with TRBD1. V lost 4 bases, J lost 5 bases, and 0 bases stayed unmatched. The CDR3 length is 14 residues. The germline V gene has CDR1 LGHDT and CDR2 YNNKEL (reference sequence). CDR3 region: CASSRTGDNSPLHF. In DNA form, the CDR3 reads TGTGCCAGCAGCCGGACAGGGGATAATTCACCCCTCCACTTT.

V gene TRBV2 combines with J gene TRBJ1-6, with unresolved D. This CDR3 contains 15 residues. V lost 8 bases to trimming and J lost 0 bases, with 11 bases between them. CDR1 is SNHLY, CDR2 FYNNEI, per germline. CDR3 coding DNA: TGTGCCAGCGTTCGGGAGAGCTCCTATAATTCACCCCTCCACTTT. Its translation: CASVRESSYNSPLHF.

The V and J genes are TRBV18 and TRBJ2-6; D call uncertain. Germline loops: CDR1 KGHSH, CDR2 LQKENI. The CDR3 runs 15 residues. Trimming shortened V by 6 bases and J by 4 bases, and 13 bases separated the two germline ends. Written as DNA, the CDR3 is TGTGCCAGCTCGCCTAGTCAAGCCGGGGCCAACGTCCTGACTTTC. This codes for CASSPSQAGANVLTF.

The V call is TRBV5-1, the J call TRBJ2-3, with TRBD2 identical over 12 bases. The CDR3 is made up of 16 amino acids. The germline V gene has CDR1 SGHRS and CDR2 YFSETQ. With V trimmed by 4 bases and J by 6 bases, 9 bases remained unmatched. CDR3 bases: TGCGCCAGCAGCCGAGGACTAGCGGGACTGAGGGATACGCAGTATTTT. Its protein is CASSRGLAGLRDTQYF.

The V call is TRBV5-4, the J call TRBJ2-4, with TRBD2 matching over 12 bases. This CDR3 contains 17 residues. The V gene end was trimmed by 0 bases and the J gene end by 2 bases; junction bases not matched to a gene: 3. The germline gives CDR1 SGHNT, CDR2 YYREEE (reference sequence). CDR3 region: CASSLGLAGDPKNIQYF. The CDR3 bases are TGTGCCAGCAGCTTGGGACTAGCGGGAGATCCCAAAAACATTCAGTACTTC.

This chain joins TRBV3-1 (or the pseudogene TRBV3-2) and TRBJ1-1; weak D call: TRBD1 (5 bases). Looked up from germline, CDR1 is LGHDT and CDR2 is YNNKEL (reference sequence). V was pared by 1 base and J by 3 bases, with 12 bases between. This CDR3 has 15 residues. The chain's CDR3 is CASSQGSRADTEAFF. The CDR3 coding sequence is TGTGCCAGCAGCCAAGGTTCCAGGGCGGACACTGAAGCTTTCTTT.

The CDR3 is CARGTGSSSGANVLTF. CDR3 sequence (DNA): TGTGCCAGGGGGACAGGGTCAAGCTCTGGGGCCAACGTCCTGACTTTC. The chain uses TRBV2 and TRBJ2-6; 9 bases map to TRBD1. The CDR3 spans 16 residues. Germline trimming cut 9 bases from V and 0 bases from J; bases unmatched to any gene: 6. CDR1 SNHLY and CDR2 FYNNEI come from the germline V gene.

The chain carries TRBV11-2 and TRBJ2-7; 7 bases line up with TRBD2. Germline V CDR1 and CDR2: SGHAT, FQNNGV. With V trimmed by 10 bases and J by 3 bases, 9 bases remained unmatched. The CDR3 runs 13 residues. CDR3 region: CATEGGGGYEQYF. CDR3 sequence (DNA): TGTGCCACCGAGGGTGGCGGGGGCTACGAGCAGTACTTC.

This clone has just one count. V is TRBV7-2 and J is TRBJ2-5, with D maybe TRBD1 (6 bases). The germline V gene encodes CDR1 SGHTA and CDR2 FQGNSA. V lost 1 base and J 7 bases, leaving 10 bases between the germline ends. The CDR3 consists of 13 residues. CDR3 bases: TGTGCCAGCAGCTTAGGCATACAGGGGACCCAGTACTTC. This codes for CASSLGIQGTQYF. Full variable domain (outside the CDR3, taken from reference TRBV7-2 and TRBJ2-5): GAGVSQSPSNKVTEKGKDVELRCDPISGHTALYWYRQSLGQGLEFLIYFQGNSAPDKSGLPSDRFSAERTGGSVSTLTIQRTQQEDSAVYLCASSLGIQGTQYFGPGTRLLVL.

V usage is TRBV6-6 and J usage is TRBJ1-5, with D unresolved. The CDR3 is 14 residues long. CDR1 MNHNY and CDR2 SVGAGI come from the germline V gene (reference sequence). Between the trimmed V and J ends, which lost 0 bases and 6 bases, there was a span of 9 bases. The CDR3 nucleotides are TGTGCCAGCAGTTACTCGGAGGTTAGTCAGCCCCAGCATTTT. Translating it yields CASSYSEVSQPQHF.

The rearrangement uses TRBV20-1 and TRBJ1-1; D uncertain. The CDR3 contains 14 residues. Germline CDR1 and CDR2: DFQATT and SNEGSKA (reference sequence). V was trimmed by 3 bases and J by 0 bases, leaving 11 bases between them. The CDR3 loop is CSASSGGMNTEAFF. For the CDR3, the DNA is TGCAGTGCTAGTTCCGGAGGAATGAACACTGAAGCTTTCTTT.

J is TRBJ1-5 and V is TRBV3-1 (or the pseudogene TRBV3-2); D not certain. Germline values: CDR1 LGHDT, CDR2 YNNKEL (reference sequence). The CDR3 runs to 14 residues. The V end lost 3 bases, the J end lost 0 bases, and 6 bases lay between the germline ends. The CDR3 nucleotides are TGTGCCAGCAGCCAGATCTATAGCAATCAGCCCCAGCATTTT. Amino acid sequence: CASSQIYSNQPQHF.

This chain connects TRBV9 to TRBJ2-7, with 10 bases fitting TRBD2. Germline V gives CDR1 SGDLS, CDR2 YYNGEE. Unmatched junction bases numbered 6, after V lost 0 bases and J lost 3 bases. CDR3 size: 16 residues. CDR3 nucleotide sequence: TGTGCCAGCAGCGTAGGCTTCGGGACTAGCGTCTACGAGCAGTACTTC. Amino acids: CASSVGFGTSVYEQYF.

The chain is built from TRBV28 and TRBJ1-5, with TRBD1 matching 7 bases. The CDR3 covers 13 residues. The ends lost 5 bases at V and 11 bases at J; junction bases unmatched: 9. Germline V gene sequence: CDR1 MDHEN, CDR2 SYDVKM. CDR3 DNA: TGTGCCAGCAGTCTCCTAATGGACAGGTCCCAGCATTTT. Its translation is CASSLLMDRSQHF.